The 5 T cell receptor beta chains in this list originate from one sample, sequenced in a study of cytomegalovirus exposure and HLA in healthy donors. Use of 60 Vbeta and 13 Jbeta primers characterized the PCR. The protocol was immunoSEQ multiplex PCR, while the TCRdb copy is restricted to in-frame clones and leaves out a portion. Of roughly 300,000 clones in the sample, 80% to 90% were seen once. The sample taken for sequencing was PBMCs. The receptor source for this set is a man aged 35-49 years in good health and CMV-seropositive.

This clone was seen a handful of times. The chain employs TRBV5-8 and TRBJ1-1; D is perhaps TRBD1 (5 bases). Trimming removed 4 bases from V and 0 bases from J, with 13 bases in between. The CDR3 is 15 residues long. Germline loops: CDR1 SGHTS, CDR2 YDEGEE. CDR3 sequence reads: CASSHPGLMNTEAFF. Here the CDR3 DNA reads TGTGCCAGCAGCCACCCGGGACTCATGAACACTGAAGCTTTCTTT.

Sample share makes this clone large. V is TRBV27 and J is TRBJ2-7, with D perhaps matching TRBD2 (6 bases). This CDR3 region has 17 residues. Trimming cost V 5 bases and J 4 bases, with 24 bases left between them. Looked up from germline, CDR1 is MNHEY and CDR2 is SMNVEV (reference sequence). The CDR3 reads CASSPYSQRVGIYEQYF. The CDR3 DNA reads TGTGCCAGCAGTCCTTACTCCCAGCGGGTTGGAATTTACGAGCAGTACTTC.

The gene calls are TRBV27 and TRBJ2-7, with 12 bases matching TRBD1. V lost 5 bases to trimming and J lost 7 bases; unmatched junction nucleotides: 9. The CDR3 loop spans 15 amino acids. CDR1 MNHEY and CDR2 SMNVEV come from the germline V gene (reference sequence). CDR3 amino acids: CASSPRGQGAEEQYF. DNA of the CDR3: TGTGCCAGCAGTCCCCGGGGACAGGGGGCTGAGGAGCAGTACTTC.

V gene TRBV19 combines with J gene TRBJ2-7; TRBD1 agrees at 7 bases. CDR1 is LNHDA, CDR2 SQIVND, per germline (reference sequence). CDR3 length equals 15 residues. The ends lost 2 bases at V and 6 bases at J; junction bases unmatched: 10. The CDR3 coding sequence is TGTGCCAGTAGTATAACAGGGGTTAGTGGCTCCGAGCAGTACTTC. It codes for CASSITGVSGSEQYF.

The chain has TRBV30 and TRBJ2-7; TRBD1 matches at 9 bases. V lost 1 base and J lost 4; bases outside the gene matches: 8. Germline CDR1 GTSNPN, CDR2 SVGIG (reference sequence). This CDR3 has 15 amino acids. CDR3 in amino acids: CAWSGFGTGYYEQYF. CDR3 coding DNA: TGTGCCTGGAGTGGGTTTGGGACAGGGTATTACGAGCAGTACTTC. Drawing the rest from reference TRBV30 and TRBJ2-7, the complete variable domain is SQTIHQWPATLVQPVGSPLSLECTVEGTSNPNLYWYRQAAGRGLQLLFYSVGIGQISSEVPQNLSASRPQDRQFILSSKKLLLSDSGFYLCAWSGFGTGYYEQYFGPGTRLTVT.